This T cell receptor beta chain is drawn from a study of T cells in Graves' hyperthyroidism and ophthalmopathy. It was RNA transcripts that yielded the amplified TCR beta CDR3 regions. The primer set for the first-round RT-PCR of the TCR CDR3 was HTBI. TCRdb fed the multiplex PCR reads into MiXCR, producing one record per CDR3 protein. This sample has 490,000 or so distinct CDR3 sequences; around 50% occur once, and the top ten carry 44%. Trimming took 6 bases from V and 7 from J; bases not matched to a gene: 13. The CDR3 consists of 15 residues. The germline V gene encodes CDR1 SNHLY and CDR2 FYNNEI.

The chain joins TRBV2 to TRBJ1-2; 8 positions match TRBD1. This sequence originates from an adult woman with Graves' disease, either hyperthyroidism or ophthalmopathy (not recorded which). Sequencing was performed on peripheral blood or thyroid tissue (not recorded which). The CDR3 is CASSAGTGETAGYTF. DNA of the CDR3: TGTGCCAGCAGCGCCGGGACAGGTGAGACGGCTGGCTACACCTTC.